This TCR beta chain was sequenced in a study of T cell repertoires in cytomegalovirus infection (dated by TCRdb to between 2018 and 2020). With respect to the entire study: Peptide stimulations targeted recently identified HLA-C-restricted CMV epitopes, whose presentation resists viral immunomodulation, together with well-studied HLA-B-restricted epitopes. Donor HLA type was relevant to the analysis, because carriage of CMV infection together with the matching HLA type was indicated by public TCR beta signatures.

Based on the germline V gene (reference sequence), the CDR1 and CDR2 sequences are SEHNR and FQNEAQ. V loses 5 bases of germline sequence and J loses 5 bases, and the interval between the two ends is 21 bases. From cysteine to phenylalanine, the CDR3 is 16 amino acids long. The DNA shown is the 48-base CDR3, in frame from base 1. TCRdb records Illumina HiSeq 1500 as the sequencer. TCRdb reprocessed the public reads (quality trimming at Q25 with fastp, clone calling with MiXCR) and kept in-frame beta chains. Every distinct CDR3 protein forms one entry, paired with its most common genes and DNA. A total of approximately 770,000 distinct CDR3 sequences appear in this sample, almost 30% of them only once. The ten largest clones represent around 14% of the sample. Overall study outcomes, separate from this receptor: Carriers of CMV infection plus the relevant HLA type were discriminated by the cumulative frequency of public TCR beta family members in the study cohort and in an independent 352-donor cohort. The ex vivo response was dominated by HLA-C-restricted CMV-specific TCR beta clonotypes, which also provided the single most frequent clonotype in two of eight donors.

The treatment or condition label here, explained by the study, means: in vitro stimulation with specific CMV peptide epitopes to enrich CMV-specific T cells. Only a few counts were recorded for this clonotype. Its antigen remains unidentified. Base qualities are not at hand, and no much larger clone is one base apart. The specimen comprised cultured CD8+ T cells from PBMCs, sampled from culture after CMV antigen stimulation. The chain couples TRBV7-9 to TRBJ2-5; the D call could be TRBD1 or TRBD2, with each sharing 6 bases. The receptor was derived from a human donor in good health (CMV status not recorded). Some clones in this sample may be carry-over from other donors' samples. The bases are TGTGCCAGCAGCAAGCGGGCAGGGGCGTCCCGGGAGACCCAGTACTTC. Its translation is CASSKRAGASRETQYF. This CDR3, with the reference TRBV7-9 and TRBJ2-5 proteins standing in past its ends, gives the full variable domain DTGVSQNPRHKITKRGQNVTFRCDPISEHNRLYWYRQTLGQGPEFLTYFQNEAQLEKSRLLSDRFSAERPKGSFSTLEIQRTEQGDSAMYLCASSKRAGASRETQYFGPGTRLLVL.